This T cell receptor beta chain was sequenced during a study of identifying expanded T cells in peripheral blood (dated by TCRdb to between 2019 and 2020). The study in broad terms: Separate aliquots of the same genomic DNA pool were sequenced to produce technical replicates, and four replicates were compared in pairs.

From the cysteine through the phenylalanine, the CDR3 covers 13 amino acids. Just CDR3 DNA is preserved here, 39 bases in frame from base 1. Deletion took 7 bases off V and 2 bases off J, with a span of 10 bases between the germline ends. In the germline V gene, CDR1 corresponds to MRHNA and CDR2 to SNTAGT. Here is what the overall study found, with its caveats: The authors expected biological variance in healthy repertoires might increase further over much longer intervals such as months to years. Approximately 1.1 differentially abundant clones were flagged by the binomial model between technical replicates, whereas about 15 and 18 were flagged over roughly two weeks and four weeks, respectively. Across all healthy donors, variance in clone template counts between roughly 2-week samples was found to increase significantly with total template count. The beta-binomial model significantly reduced the number of clones called differentially abundant and the false-positive rate across all healthy-donor time intervals.

During the collection period, no infections or other immune events were recorded for the healthy donors. Blood repertoires from healthy donors were used as a training cohort for calibrating time-dependent variance in a beta-binomial model of differential abundance of T-cell clones. The training cohort comprised roughly ten healthy donors, 3 female and 7 male. An age range of roughly 29 to 70 years, with an average of about 43 years, was recorded for the donors. Obtained from a commercial supplier, whole blood was collected from each healthy donor at three time points set around 2 weeks apart. For immunosequencing, genomic DNA was extracted from whole blood that had not been sorted. TCRbeta CDR3 regions were profiled with the immunoSEQ Assay using bias-controlled multiplex PCR amplification of genomic DNA. Regarding the original processing steps: The absolute abundance of each unique TCRbeta CDR3 region was quantified after sequences were collapsed and filtered. Differential abundance was tested with a binomial (Fisher-equivalent) model and with a beta-binomial model adding time-dependent variance fitted from healthy donors. Clones with fewer than 5 combined templates were removed, and differential abundance was called for clones with a Benjamini-Hochberg FDR below 0.01. Using the form v = (b*log(k)+a)^2, the beta-binomial variance was modeled as a function of the total template count across the two samples. TCRdb re-hosts the immuneACCESS table, in-frame sequences only. Its copies lack some clones; in the studies checked, an unresolved V gene accounts for under half of them, and the cause for the rest is not known. V, J and clone size derive from that table, while D and trimming were established from the DNA sequence. The sample profile shows about 100,000 clones; 75% to 90% of them were found once. Jointly, the top ten make up 5.5% of the sample.

A word on this clone: Which antigen it targets is not known. Base qualities are missing; no much larger clone stands one base away.

The chain is made from TRBV6-4 and TRBJ2-3; the D gene is perhaps TRBD2, from 5 matching bases. What was sequenced was blood. The clonotype originates from a person between 18 and 70 years old in good health. Here is the DNA: TGTGCCAGCAAGAAGGGAGACACAGATACGCAGTATTTT. Its coded protein is CASKKGDTDTQYF.